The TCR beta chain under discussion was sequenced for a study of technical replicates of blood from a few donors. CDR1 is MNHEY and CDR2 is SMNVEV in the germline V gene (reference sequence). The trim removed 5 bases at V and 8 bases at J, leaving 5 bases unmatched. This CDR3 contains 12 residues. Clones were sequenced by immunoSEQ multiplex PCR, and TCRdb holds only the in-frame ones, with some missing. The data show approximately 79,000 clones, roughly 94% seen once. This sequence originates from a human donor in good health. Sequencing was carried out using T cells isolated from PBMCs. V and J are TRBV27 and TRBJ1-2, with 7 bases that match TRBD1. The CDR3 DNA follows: TGTGCCAGCAGTGAAGGGGGCGCCGGCTACACCTTC. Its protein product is CASSEGGAGYTF.